One and the same sample provided the 10 T cell receptor beta chains below, sequenced in a study of T and B cells in COVID-19 patients. TRB rearrangements were amplified by multiplex PCR with BIOMED2 TRB-A/B primers. TCRdb analysed the multiplex PCR reads with MiXCR anew, one entry per CDR3 protein. The profile shows approximately 20,000 distinct CDR3 sequences, roughly 27% of them singletons. TRB was amplified from about 240-490 ng of blood genomic DNA. Sequenced input: blood. Source of these receptors: a human donor who had recovered from COVID-19.

This clonotype was recorded at least ten times. The chain recombines TRBV12-3 or TRBV12-4 with TRBJ2-2; TRBD1 aligns across 8 bases. The J segment lost 6 bases and the V segment lost 6 bases, leaving 9 bases of the junction unmatched. CDR3 length: 15 residues. The CDR3 coding sequence is TGTGCCAGCAGCCGGACAGGGCGGAGAGCCGGGGAGCTGTTTTTT. It encodes CASSRTGRRAGELFF.

In its sample, this clonotype was seen a few times. The chain carries TRBV12-3 or TRBV12-4 and TRBJ1-6; D is unclear. V lost 5 bases to trimming and J lost 0 bases, with 5 bases between them. CDR3 length: 14 amino acids. The CDR3 DNA reads TGTGCCAGCAGTCCGAGCTCCTATAATTCACCCCTCCACTTT. Residues: CASSPSSYNSPLHF.

This clonotype showed up many times. The V call is TRBV27, the J call TRBJ2-1, with 9 bases aligning to TRBD1. The length of the CDR3 is 16 residues. From germline, CDR1 is MNHEY and CDR2 SMNVEV (reference sequence). V was pared by 3 bases and J by 7 bases, with 10 bases of the junction left unmatched. The CDR3: CASSFSAGQGQNEQFF. CDR3 sequence (DNA): TGTGCCAGCAGTTTTAGTGCGGGACAGGGACAGAATGAGCAGTTCTTC.

The genes are TRBV18 and TRBJ1-1; D perhaps matches TRBD1 (5 bases). This CDR3 contains 15 residues. Germline V lookup: CDR1 KGHSH, CDR2 LQKENI. Trimming removed 1 base at V and 0 bases at J, with 9 bases between. CDR3 DNA: TGTGCCAGCTCACCACGGGAGGGGATGAACACTGAAGCTTTCTTT. Amino acids: CASSPREGMNTEAFF.

This chain uses TRBV6-1 with TRBJ1-5; D is possibly TRBD1 (5 bases). The CDR3 length is 16 residues. Deletions cut 0 bases from V and 4 bases from J, with 13 bases between. Looked up from germline, CDR1 is MNHNS and CDR2 is SASEGT. The DNA of the CDR3 is TGTGCCAGCAGTGAAGCGCGGGACCTTTCGAATCAGCCCCAGCATTTT. Amino acid sequence: CASSEARDLSNQPQHF.

Remarks on this clonotype: A read error is possible here, since a much larger clone lies one base away. V and J are TRBV6-5 and TRBJ2-3; 9 bases are a match to TRBD2. Trimming at V came to 9 bases and at J to 1 base, leaving 5 bases not matched to a gene. The V gene's germline CDR1 is MNHEY and CDR2 SVGAGI. The CDR3 extends over 14 amino acids. The CDR3 region is CASWQREGTDTQYF. The CDR3 DNA follows: TGTGCCAGTTGGCAGCGGGAGGGCACAGATACGCAGTATTTT.

This clonotype qualifies as medium-sized (0.01 to 0.1%). The chain carries TRBV29-1 and TRBJ2-5; tentatively, D is TRBD2 (6 bases). Germline V gene lookup returns CDR1 SQVTM and CDR2 ANQGSEA. The ends were cut back, 7 bases at V and 4 bases at J, with 13 bases in the middle. The CDR3 is 12 residues long. As DNA, the CDR3 is TGCAGCGGGGACTCCCTGGGAGAGACCCAGTACTTC. Translated: CSGDSLGETQYF.

This clonotype was recorded a few times. A junction end diverges from the germline sequence, so it may reflect a read error. V gene TRBV12-3 or TRBV12-4 combines with J gene TRBJ1-1; 8 bases align to TRBD1. The CDR3 consists of 15 residues. CDR3 nucleotides: TGTGCCAGCGGAAGTACCGGGACAGGCGGTTCTGACGCTTTCTTT. Amino acids: CASGSTGTGGSDAFF.

Note on this clonotype: No conserved phenylalanine or tryptophan ends this CDR3, so it is likely a read error. The chain uses TRBV6-5 and TRBJ2-7, with unresolved D. The V gene's germline CDR1 is MNHEY and CDR2 SVGAGI. V lost 5 bases to trimming and J lost 7 bases, with 15 bases between them. The CDR3 is 13 residues long. The CDR3 sequence is CASSPTALREQYS. The CDR3 coding sequence is TGTGCCAGCAGTCCCACGGCGCTTCGGGAGCAGTACTCC.

This rearrangement joins TRBV12-3 or TRBV12-4 to TRBJ2-3, with D hard to call. The V end was cut by 6 bases, the J end by 2 bases, with 6 bases between. The CDR3 length is 12 residues. The CDR3 DNA follows: TGTGCCAGCAGGAGGACCACAGATACGCAGTATTTT. Translated: CASRRTTDTQYF.